The clone carrying this T cell receptor (beta chain) has just one count. Its antigen is not identified. Assay used: immunoSEQ multiplex PCR; TCRdb lists only in-frame clones, some missing. The table includes under 95,000 clones, around 86% detected once. These data originate in a study of OX40 agonist ivuxolimab in advanced cancers. Study-wide results and limits: The authors did not determine the antigen specificity of the expanded peripheral T cells.

Germline values: CDR1 MGHRA, CDR2 YSYEKL. With V trimmed by 2 bases and J by 10 bases, 12 bases remained unmatched. The CDR3 is 17 residues long. The sequences come from CD4+ or CD8+ T cells sorted from blood, collected in a trial of the OX40 agonist ivuxolimab. The chain carries TRBV4-1 and TRBJ2-1; 12 bases fit TRBD2. This clonotype was obtained from an adult with an advanced solid tumor such as melanoma, head and neck, liver or kidney cancer. The CDR3 loop is CASSQKDLGLAGREQFF. CDR3 nucleotide sequence: TGCGCCAGCAGCCAAAAAGACTTAGGACTAGCGGGAAGGGAGCAGTTCTTC.